Following are 21 T cell receptor beta chains from one sample sequenced in a study of Ad26.COV2.S vaccination and SARS-CoV-2 variants. The treatment here: around 19 received Ad26.COV2.S at low or high dose, single or two shots; five or six received placebo; per-sample allocation not given. After the first vaccine or placebo injection, samples were drawn on day 63. The data were produced by immunoSEQ multiplex PCR, yet TCRdb's version contains in-frame clones alone and is incomplete. The repertoire holds 430,000 or so clones, 80% to 95% seen once, with approximately 12% in the top ten. Sequencing used peripheral blood, obtained in a trial of Ad26.COV2.S vaccine versus placebo. The source is a person between 18 and 65 years old who received the Ad26.COV2.S COVID-19 vaccine or a placebo.

This clone came up once. V and J are TRBV4-1 and TRBJ2-7, with 9 bases aligning to TRBD2. Trimming at V came to 3 bases and at J to 5 bases, leaving 5 bases not matched to a gene. CDR1 and CDR2 from the germline V gene are MGHRA and YSYEKL. The CDR3 extends over 14 amino acids. CDR3 protein: CASSHPGLAHEQYF. DNA for the CDR3: TGCGCCAGCAGCCATCCGGGACTAGCCCACGAGCAGTACTTC.

The chain has TRBV29-1 and TRBJ1-2; D possibly corresponds to TRBD1 (6 bases). The CDR3 contains 12 residues. In germline, CDR1 is SQVTM, CDR2 ANQGSEA. V dropped 6 bases and J dropped 4 bases, with 12 bases sitting between them. CDR3 residues: CSVRQAPYGYTF. For the CDR3, the DNA is TGCAGCGTCAGACAGGCACCCTATGGCTACACCTTC.

The J gene is TRBJ2-2, the V gene TRBV27, with 12 bases matching TRBD2. The ends lost 8 bases at V and 7 bases at J; junction bases unmatched: 2. CDR1 and CDR2 (germline): MNHEY, SMNVEV (reference sequence). The CDR3 covers 13 residues. CDR3: CASRLAGVGELFF. The CDR3 DNA reads as TGTGCCAGCCGACTAGCGGGAGTCGGGGAGCTGTTTTTT.

This chain uses TRBV27 with TRBJ2-1, with 7 bases identical to TRBD1. With 4 bases clipped from V and 9 bases from J, the junction kept 3 bases outside the gene matches. The CDR3 is made up of 12 amino acids. Looked up from germline, CDR1 is MNHEY and CDR2 is SMNVEV (reference sequence). CDR3 nucleotide sequence: TGTGCCAGCAGTTCGAGGACAGGTGAGCAGTTCTTC. This sequence encodes CASSSRTGEQFF.

The V gene is TRBV2, the J gene TRBJ1-2; TRBD1 might be the D (6 bases). Germline V CDR1 and CDR2: SNHLY, FYNNEI. The CDR3 runs to 13 residues. The ends were cut back, 6 bases at V and 6 bases at J, with 14 bases in the middle. The CDR3, as DNA: TGTGCCAGCAGCCCAGGGGAATACAATGGCTACACCTTC. Amino acid sequence: CASSPGEYNGYTF.

This chain connects TRBV5-4 to TRBJ2-1; D not resolved. The CDR3 is 12 amino acids. Trimming took 5 bases from V and 7 from J, leaving 10 bases between them. In germline, CDR1 is SGHNT, CDR2 YYREEE (reference sequence). For the CDR3, the DNA is TGTGCCAGCAGTCAGTTTCAGAATGAGCAGTTCTTC. Translation gives CASSQFQNEQFF.

The CDR3 DNA follows: TGTGCCAGCACCTCCCCCCCGGGACTTAAAAATGAAAAACTGTTTTTT. Its translation is CASTSPPGLKNEKLFF. This chain joins TRBV28 and TRBJ1-4; a weak D match, TRBD1 (5 bases). The CDR3 length is 16 residues. The germline V and J ends were trimmed by 7 bases and 5 bases, with 20 bases remaining between them. Germline assignment: CDR1 MDHEN and CDR2 SYDVKM.

The chain couples TRBV19 to TRBJ1-1; a weak D match, TRBD1 (6 bases). The CDR3 is 15 amino acids. Trimming removed 6 bases at V and 0 bases at J, with 14 bases between. Germline V lookup: CDR1 LNHDA, CDR2 SQIVND (reference sequence). The CDR3 protein is CASSPSGTLNTEAFF. In nucleotides, the CDR3 is TGTGCCAGTAGCCCCTCGGGGACACTGAACACTGAAGCTTTCTTT. The complete variable domain, with remaining parts taken from reference TRBV19 and TRBJ1-1, reads DGGITQSPKYLFRKEGQNVTLSCEQNLNHDAMYWYRQDPGQGLRLIYYSQIVNDFQKGDIAEGYSVSREKKESFPLTVTSAQKNPTAFYLCASSPSGTLNTEAFFGQGTRLTVV.

The gene calls are TRBV6-1 and TRBJ2-5; 9 nucleotides match TRBD1. V trimming: 4 bases; J trimming: 4 bases; junction bases outside the gene matches: 10. CDR1 and CDR2 (germline): MNHNS, SASEGT. The CDR3 extends over 16 amino acids. CDR3: CASSAGTGWPPETQYF. The CDR3 DNA reads TGTGCCAGCAGTGCCGGGACAGGGTGGCCACCAGAGACCCAGTACTTC.

The chain joins TRBV9 to TRBJ2-1; possibly TRBD2 for D (6 bases). Germline V CDR1 and CDR2: SGDLS, YYNGEE. The ends were cut back, 3 bases at V and 2 bases at J, with 15 bases in the middle. The CDR3 is made up of 16 amino acids. In DNA form, the CDR3 reads TGTGCCAGCAGCGCCCCCGGGACTCCTCCCTACAATGAGCAGTTCTTC. This encodes CASSAPGTPPYNEQFF.

The CDR3 spells CSASIGAYNEQFF. For the CDR3, the DNA is TGCAGTGCTAGTATCGGCGCTTACAATGAGCAGTTCTTC. The chain has TRBV20-1 and TRBJ2-1, with D hard to call. Deletions cut 3 bases from V and 4 bases from J, with 10 bases between. CDR3 length equals 13 residues. The germline CDR1 and CDR2 sequences are DFQATT and SNEGSKA (reference sequence).

V and J are TRBV7-9 and TRBJ1-5; D is unresolved. The CDR3 is 16 residues long. V was trimmed by 1 base and J by 9 bases, leaving 19 bases between them. Germline-derived CDR1 and CDR2 are SEHNR and FQNEAQ (reference sequence). CDR3 sequence (DNA): TGTGCCAGCAGCTTAGTGGGCGTTACCGGGGAAGGGCCCCAGCATTTT. This encodes CASSLVGVTGEGPQHF.

As DNA, the CDR3 is TGCGCCAGCGTGGGACAGTACACCGGGGAGCTGTTTTTT. It encodes CASVGQYTGELFF. The gene calls are TRBV5-1 and TRBJ2-2; 7 bases agree with TRBD1. V shed 7 bases and J 3 bases; nucleotides not matched to a gene: 3. Germline V gene data show CDR1 as SGHRS and CDR2 as YFSETQ. The length of the CDR3 is 13 residues.

This clone has just one count. The gene calls are TRBV7-2 and TRBJ2-7, with 7 bases aligning to TRBD2. The CDR3 runs to 16 residues. The V gene end was trimmed by 5 bases and the J gene end by 2 bases; junction bases not matched to a gene: 12. Germline assignment: CDR1 SGHTA and CDR2 FQGNSA. The CDR3 protein is CASSTQLATPTYEQYF. In DNA form, the CDR3 reads TGTGCCAGCAGCACCCAACTAGCGACGCCAACCTACGAGCAGTACTTC.

The chain links TRBV11-2 to TRBJ2-5, with D hard to call. The germline V gene encodes CDR1 SGHAT and CDR2 FQNNGV. The CDR3 has 13 amino acids. The V and J ends lost 3 bases and 4 bases respectively, with 9 bases between them. The CDR3 protein is CASSFLELETQYF. The CDR3 DNA reads TGTGCCAGCAGCTTTTTAGAGTTAGAGACCCAGTACTTC.

The rearrangement joins TRBV25-1 to TRBJ2-7; the D is unclear. Trimming took off 6 bases at V and 0 bases at J, with 9 bases between the two ends. The CDR3 consists of 13 residues. Germline values: CDR1 MGHDK, CDR2 SYGVNS. The CDR3, as DNA: TGTGCCAGCAGATCGGTCAGCTCCTACGAGCAGTACTTC. Translation: CASRSVSSYEQYF.

This clone was picked up one time. The chain employs TRBV3-1 (or the pseudogene TRBV3-2) and TRBJ2-5; perhaps TRBD2 as D (5 bases). Trimming took off 0 bases at V and 2 bases at J, with 16 bases between the two ends. Germline loops: CDR1 LGHDT, CDR2 YNNKEL (reference sequence). The CDR3 is made up of 17 amino acids. CDR3 sequence (DNA): TGTGCCAGCAGCCAAGAGGACTTGGCGGGTGCGCAAGAGACCCAGTACTTC. Protein sequence: CASSQEDLAGAQETQYF.

V is TRBV27 and J is TRBJ2-5, with D possibly being TRBD1 (5 bases). There are 15 residues in the CDR3. V was clipped by 2 bases and J by 2 bases, with 12 bases between them. The germline V gene encodes CDR1 MNHEY and CDR2 SMNVEV (reference sequence). This CDR3 reads CASSLKPGRQETQYF. For the CDR3, the DNA is TGTGCCAGCAGTTTAAAACCAGGGCGGCAAGAGACCCAGTACTTC.

This chain links TRBV2 with TRBJ2-7; D tentatively fits TRBD1 or TRBD2 (6 bases each). Germline lookup yields CDR1 SNHLY and CDR2 FYNNEI. The CDR3 is 13 residues long. The V and J ends lost 6 bases and 6 bases respectively, with 15 bases between them. For the CDR3, the DNA is TGTGCCAGCAGACAGGGTGAGGAGGGCGAGCAGTACTTC. It specifies CASRQGEEGEQYF.

This clone was counted once. The gene calls are TRBV5-4 and TRBJ2-7; 7 bases agree with TRBD1. The V segment lost 3 bases and the J segment 0 bases; nucleotides outside the gene matches: 3. Looked up from germline, CDR1 is SGHNT and CDR2 is YYREEE (reference sequence). The CDR3 runs to 14 residues. The CDR3 DNA is TGTGCCAGCAGCTCCCGACAGGGCTCCTACGAGCAGTACTTC. This codes for CASSSRQGSYEQYF.

V is TRBV7-2 and J is TRBJ2-1; D perhaps matches TRBD2 (5 bases). Germline V CDR1 and CDR2: SGHTA, FQGNSA. Trimming cost V 2 bases and J 10 bases, with 15 bases left between them. The CDR3 runs 14 residues. The CDR3 sequence is CASSLRLRREEQFF. The DNA for the CDR3 is TGTGCCAGCAGCTTACGCTTACGAAGGGAGGAGCAGTTCTTC.